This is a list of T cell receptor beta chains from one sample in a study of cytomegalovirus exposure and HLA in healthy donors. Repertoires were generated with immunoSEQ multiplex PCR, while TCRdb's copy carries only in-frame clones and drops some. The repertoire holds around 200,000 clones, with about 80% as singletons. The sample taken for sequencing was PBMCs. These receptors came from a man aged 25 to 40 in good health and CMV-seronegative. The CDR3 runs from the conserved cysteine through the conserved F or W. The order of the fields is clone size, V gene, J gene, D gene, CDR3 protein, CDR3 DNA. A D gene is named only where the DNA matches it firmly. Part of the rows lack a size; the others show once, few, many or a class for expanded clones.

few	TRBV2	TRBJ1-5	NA	CASRFADAGNQPQHF	TGTGCCAGCAGATTCGCTGATGCAGGCAATCAGCCCCAGCATTTT
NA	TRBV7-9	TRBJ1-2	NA	CASSLTSINYGYTF	TGTGCCAGCAGCTTAACTTCAATTAACTATGGCTACACCTTC
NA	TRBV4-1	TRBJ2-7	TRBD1	CASSQNTGTGVHEQYF	TGCGCCAGCAGCCAAAATACCGGGACAGGGGTCCACGAGCAGTACTTC
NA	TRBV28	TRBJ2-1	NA	CASSLSIDNEQFF	TGTGCCAGCAGTTTATCTATTGACAATGAGCAGTTCTTC
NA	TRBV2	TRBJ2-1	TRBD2	CASTPSGTNEQFF	TGTGCCAGCACCCCTAGCGGAACCAATGAGCAGTTCTTC
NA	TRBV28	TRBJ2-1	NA	CALRISDNEQFF	TGTGCCCTGCGGATTTCCGACAATGAGCAGTTCTTC
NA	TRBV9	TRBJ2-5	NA	CASSVSRGQETQYF	TGTGCCAGCAGCGTATCTAGGGGCCAAGAGACCCAGTACTTC
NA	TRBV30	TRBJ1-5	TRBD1	CAWSADREVLFLPQHF	TGTGCCTGGAGTGCGGACAGGGAGGTTCTATTTTTGCCCCAGCATTTT
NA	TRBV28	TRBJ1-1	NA	CASKLGGGTEAFF	TGTGCCAGCAAATTGGGAGGGGGCACTGAAGCTTTCTTT
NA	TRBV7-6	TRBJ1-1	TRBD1	CASSLGQGTEAFF	TGTGCCAGCAGCTTGGGACAGGGCACTGAAGCTTTCTTT
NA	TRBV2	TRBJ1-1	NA	CASRGSGVDEAFF	TGTGCCAGCAGGGGGTCAGGGGTGGATGAAGCTTTCTTT
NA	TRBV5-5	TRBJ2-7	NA	CASSLAGQSLYEQYF	TGTGCCAGCAGCTTGGCCGGACAGTCACTCTACGAGCAGTACTTC
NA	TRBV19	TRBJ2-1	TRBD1	CASTPETGGYNEQFF	TGTGCCAGCACTCCCGAGACAGGGGGCTACAATGAGCAGTTCTTC
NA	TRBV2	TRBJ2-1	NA	CASSGVSYNEQFF	TGTGCCAGCTCGGGAGTCTCCTACAATGAGCAGTTCTTC
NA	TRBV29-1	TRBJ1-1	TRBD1	CSVTDRPNTEAFF	TGCAGCGTTACGGACAGGCCGAACACTGAAGCTTTCTTT
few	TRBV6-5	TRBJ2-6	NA	CASRAGNSGANVLTF	TGTGCCAGCAGGGCGGGGAACTCTGGGGCCAACGTCCTGACTTTC
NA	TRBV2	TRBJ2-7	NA	CASSSGRQYEQYF	TGTGCCAGCAGTTCGGGCAGACAGTACGAGCAGTACTTC
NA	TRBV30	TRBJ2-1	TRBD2	CAWSRLAGVNEQFF	TGTGCCTGGAGCCGACTAGCGGGAGTGAATGAGCAGTTCTTC
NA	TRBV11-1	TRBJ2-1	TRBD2	CASSLSSGGGNYNEQFF	TGTGCCAGCAGCTTATCGTCGGGAGGGGGTAATTACAATGAGCAGTTCTTC
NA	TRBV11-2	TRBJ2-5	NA	CASSPDGGRGETQYF	TGTGCCAGCAGCCCCGACGGGGGGCGCGGGGAGACCCAGTACTTC
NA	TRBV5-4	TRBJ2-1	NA	CASSPRGGSEQFF	TGTGCCAGCAGCCCCCGTGGAGGGAGCGAGCAGTTCTTC
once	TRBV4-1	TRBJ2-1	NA	CASSPLGRDKGDEQFF	TGCGCCAGCAGCCCTCTCGGTCGCGATAAGGGAGATGAGCAGTTCTTC
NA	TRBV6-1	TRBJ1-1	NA	CASSEPPGGTEAFF	TGTGCCAGCAGTGAACCCCCGGGGGGCACTGAAGCTTTCTTT
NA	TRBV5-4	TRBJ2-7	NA	CASSSRGEQYF	TGTGCCAGCAGCTCTAGGGGGGAGCAGTACTTC
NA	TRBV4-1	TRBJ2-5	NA	CASSQRLTGVETQYF	TGCGCCAGCAGCCAGCGACTAACGGGGGTTGAGACCCAGTACTTC
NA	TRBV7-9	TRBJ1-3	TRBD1	CASSRQGASGNTIYF	TGTGCCAGCAGCCGTCAGGGGGCGAGTGGAAACACCATATATTTT
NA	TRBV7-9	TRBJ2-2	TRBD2	CASSTYPGLAGAGGELFF	TGTGCCAGCAGCACCTACCCGGGACTAGCGGGAGCAGGCGGGGAGCTGTTTTTT
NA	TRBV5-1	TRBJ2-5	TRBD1	CASSLVRGSETQYF	TGCGCCAGCAGCTTGGTCAGGGGGTCAGAGACCCAGTACTTC
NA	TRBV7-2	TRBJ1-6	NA	CASSREAGSSYNSPLHF	TGTGCCAGCAGTAGGGAGGCAGGGAGCTCCTATAATTCACCCCTCCACTTT